This TCR beta chain was sequenced in a study of cytomegalovirus exposure and HLA in healthy donors listed by TCRdb under 2017. Looking at the study overall: In an earlier analysis of 550 to 750 of the donors, 250 to 350 Gb of sequence data and approximately 120 million unique TCR beta sequences from roughly 180 million T cells were reported. Approximately 300 gigabases of sequencing data and approximately 80 million unique TCR sequences were included in an early release covering about 700 HLA-typed donors. Of the roughly 400 genotyped donors, over 65% fell in the genetic ancestry cluster associated with self-reported Caucasian donors. The study was designed to test whether signatures of past pathogen exposure could be identified by cataloging public T cell receptors. Using immunosequencing, the study profiled T cell repertoires from about 620 subjects and related those repertoires to cytomegalovirus serostatus. Besides the first cohort of around 670 subjects, a separate validation cohort made up of roughly 130 different subjects was used. The study combined high-throughput TCR immunosequencing, statistical association of individual TCRs with disease status, and machine learning to predict cytomegalovirus infection status. A later analysis re-examined previously published TCR beta repertoires from 610 or so donors and added high-resolution HLA genotyping to investigate patterns of TCR occurrence. In the later analysis, no new phenotypic data were used to find candidate immune exposures; instead, reliance was placed on TCR beta sequences and their occurrence across donors. An earlier analysis of around 540 of the donors applied high-throughput TCR beta sequencing to assess whether each TCR beta V gene segment acted as functional or pseudogenic. Alongside the repertoire data, information on donor age, sex, ethnicity and CMV serostatus was compiled. A later genetic analysis used genome-wide SNP genotypes for about 65% of the roughly 670 donors, treating that subset as a discovery cohort. Every discovery cohort repertoire had been produced on one sequencing platform. Class I and class II HLA loci were covered by the typing at four-digit resolution. Typing coverage differed by locus: A, B, C, DRB1 and DQB1 were typed in roughly 629-630 donors, DQA1 in roughly 510, DPA1 in 600 to 610, and DPB1 in 400 to 490. About five DR-DQ haplotypes were treated as single units for association and clustering because of strong linkage in the cohort. Across some 400 genotyped donors of the cohort, an average of about 240,000 unique TCR beta nucleotide sequences per donor were sequenced, and roughly 20% of those sequences were non-productive. The full study reports these points: A cluster of highly shared sequence variants was judged likely to represent a technical artifact of the sequencing pipeline. In a later genetic analysis, fewer N-insertions in productive TCRs were reported among donors in an Asian-associated ancestry cluster than the roughly 710-donor mean. A further reported finding was that TCR beta sequences accurately predicted the HLA-A and HLA-B alleles for most subjects in the first cohort. This cohort had only TCR beta chains sequenced, and the lack of alpha or paired-chain data limited which features could be detected. The 87-base-pair reads could not distinguish some IMGT-functional V segments, including TRBV6-2 and TRBV6-3, so those segments were excluded. Sequencing depth was assumed to be roughly uniform across donors in the presence/absence analyses, though that assumption may not hold. Because some donors lacked HLA typing at each locus, the association tests relied only on the typed subset. Several of the top co-occurrence clusters appeared to be linked to parvovirus B19, influenza, CMV and Epstein-Barr virus, according to a later analysis. Three of the identified cytomegalovirus-associated TCR beta chains were confirmed in vitro to be specific for cytomegalovirus antigens. Because counts were too low, about 17 rarely observed V segments, including chromosome 9 orphons, were excluded from the earlier analysis of several hundred of the donors. V-gene and J-gene trimming of TCR beta chains was associated with a missense DCLRE1C variant in a later genetic analysis, and the association was replicated in an independent cohort. In a later analysis, HLA-associated TCR beta chains were found to be more clonally expanded and to have lower generation probabilities than equally common non-associated chains. Broadly in line with IMGT annotations, most TCR beta V segments showed up in productive rearrangements about 90% or about 30% of the time in an earlier analysis of several hundred of the donors. Correlated functional status among segregating V segments might reflect linkage disequilibrium, but an unknown experimental factor could not be ruled out. The study gave a list of 150 to 200 TCR beta chains associated with cytomegalovirus. A later analysis found that most CMV-associated TCR beta chains appeared HLA-restricted, with HLA associations seemingly driven largely by CMV exposure. Assigning TCR associations to individual alleles was difficult when HLA alleles, especially DR and DQ, strongly co-occurred. For the cohort, immune exposure information was limited to CMV serostatus. Across donors, most TCR sequences were observed very rarely, whereas some public TCRs were present in many individuals. Cytomegalovirus status was reported to be diagnosed by the classifier with high specificity and sensitivity in both the original and validation cohorts. Specific HLA alleles were associated with 15,000 to 20,000 TCR beta sequences at a false discovery rate of 0.05 in a later analysis. It was suggested by the authors that the approach could potentially be generalized to other disease states and immunological phenotypes. In a later analysis, the rate of TCR association differed among HLA loci, with DRB1 alleles having the most associated TCRs and HLA-C alleles having the fewest.

The germline V gene (reference sequence) supplies CDR1 SEHNR and CDR2 FQNEAQ. The CDR3 covers 14 residues, taking in both the cysteine and the phenylalanine. Kept here is only the CDR3 DNA, which spans 42 bases and is read in frame from base 1. V loses 7 bases of germline sequence and J loses 1 base, and the interval between the two ends is 13 bases. The library was prepared using the immunoSEQ multiplex PCR assay. For the multiplex PCR, a mixture combining 60 forward primers for TCR Vbeta segments and 13 reverse primers for TCR Jbeta segments was used. The CDR3 region of rearranged TCR beta genes was amplified from genomic DNA with a multiplex PCR assay. On the Illumina HiSeq System, the amplified TCR beta libraries were sequenced as 87-base-pair reads. On the study's bioinformatics: Across the roughly 600 repertoires, a later analysis counted 78 million or so unique TCR beta chains, roughly 11 million of which were shared by at least two donors. To remove PCR and sequencing errors, raw reads were error-corrected and collapsed into unique sequences using a nearest-neighbor algorithm that merged closely related sequences. Alignment of CDR3 sequences to IMGT reference sequences was used to assign V, D and J gene segments. For a sequence to be retained, at least a six-nucleotide match to both a V gene segment and a J gene segment was required. A rearrangement counted as productive if the CDR3 had no stop codons and remained in frame with V and J, and every other rearrangement counted as non-productive. Following IMGT convention, CDR3 was defined as the stretch from the second conserved V-encoded cysteine up to the conserved J-encoded phenylalanine. The earlier analysis of about 620 of the donors excluded sequences that lacked an unambiguous match to a single V gene segment. In an earlier analysis of roughly 600 of the donors, a V segment was called functional when productive rearrangements were above 56.7%, and segregating when the standard deviation between donors exceeded 5%. To diagnose cytomegalovirus status from the catalog of TCR beta chain sequences, a statistical classification framework was built. In a later analysis, TCR nucleotide sequences were compared against IMGT/GENE-DB human TR gene sequences so that V and J genes could be assigned. A later analysis assigned CDR3 sequences and most-parsimonious VDJ recombination scenarios with the TCRdist pipeline. In a later analysis, each TCR beta chain was defined by its CDR3 amino acid sequence together with its V-gene family, and reads without a unique V-gene family were excluded. As a way to deal with suspected cross-contamination and a sequencing artifact, a later analysis dropped roughly 600 nucleotide sequences that were highly shared and had low generation probability. In a later analysis, a clonal expansion index for each public chain was calculated from normalized within-repertoire ranks of inferred template counts. In a later analysis, generation probabilities were computed with a VDJ recombination model fitted to out-of-frame rearrangements, and the resulting probabilities were checked against IGoR. In a later analysis, TCR-TCR, TCR-HLA and TCR-CMV co-occurrence was scored with hypergeometric tests, and a repertoire-size bias correction was applied to TCR pairs. In a later analysis, false discovery rates were estimated by permuting HLA or CMV assignments 20 times. In a later analysis, co-occurring TCRs were grouped using DBSCAN, and TCRdist sequence similarity was added for clustering within HLA-allele-positive subsets. For co-occurrence clustering, repertoires with fewer than 30,000 or more than 120,000 public chains were excluded, along with a handful of repertoires with anomalous nucleotide sharing. This immuneACCESS table, as held by TCRdb, lists in-frame sequences with V and J called but not all clones. Of the missing ones, under half trace to an unresolved V gene in checked studies; the others have no known cause. V, J and clone size are taken as reported in that table, and D and trimming were inferred from the DNA itself. This sample is represented by about 110,000 clones; over 70% of them were singletons. Clones ranked in the top ten supply around 1.3% of the sample.

In total, 500 to 700 healthy bone marrow donors made up the cohort. At the time of sampling, every cohort member was nominally healthy, though immune exposures that went unrecorded were likely present. The donor tested CMV seronegative, placing the donor among the roughly 350 seronegative members of the cohort. Each donor provided a peripheral blood sample, and peripheral blood mononuclear cells were used for TCR beta sequencing. Genomic DNA was extracted from the blood cell samples with the Qiagen DNeasy Blood Extraction Kit. Comment on this clone: What this receptor recognizes is not known. Base qualities are not at hand, and no much larger clone is one base apart.

The sequence came from a man between 40 and 49 years old in good health and CMV-seronegative. What was sequenced was PBMCs. The sequence is built from TRBV7-9 and TRBJ1-2; the D gene cannot be resolved reliably. The bases read TGTGCCAGCATCAAAACCGGGATTAACTATGGCTACACCTTC. This sequence encodes CASIKTGINYGYTF.